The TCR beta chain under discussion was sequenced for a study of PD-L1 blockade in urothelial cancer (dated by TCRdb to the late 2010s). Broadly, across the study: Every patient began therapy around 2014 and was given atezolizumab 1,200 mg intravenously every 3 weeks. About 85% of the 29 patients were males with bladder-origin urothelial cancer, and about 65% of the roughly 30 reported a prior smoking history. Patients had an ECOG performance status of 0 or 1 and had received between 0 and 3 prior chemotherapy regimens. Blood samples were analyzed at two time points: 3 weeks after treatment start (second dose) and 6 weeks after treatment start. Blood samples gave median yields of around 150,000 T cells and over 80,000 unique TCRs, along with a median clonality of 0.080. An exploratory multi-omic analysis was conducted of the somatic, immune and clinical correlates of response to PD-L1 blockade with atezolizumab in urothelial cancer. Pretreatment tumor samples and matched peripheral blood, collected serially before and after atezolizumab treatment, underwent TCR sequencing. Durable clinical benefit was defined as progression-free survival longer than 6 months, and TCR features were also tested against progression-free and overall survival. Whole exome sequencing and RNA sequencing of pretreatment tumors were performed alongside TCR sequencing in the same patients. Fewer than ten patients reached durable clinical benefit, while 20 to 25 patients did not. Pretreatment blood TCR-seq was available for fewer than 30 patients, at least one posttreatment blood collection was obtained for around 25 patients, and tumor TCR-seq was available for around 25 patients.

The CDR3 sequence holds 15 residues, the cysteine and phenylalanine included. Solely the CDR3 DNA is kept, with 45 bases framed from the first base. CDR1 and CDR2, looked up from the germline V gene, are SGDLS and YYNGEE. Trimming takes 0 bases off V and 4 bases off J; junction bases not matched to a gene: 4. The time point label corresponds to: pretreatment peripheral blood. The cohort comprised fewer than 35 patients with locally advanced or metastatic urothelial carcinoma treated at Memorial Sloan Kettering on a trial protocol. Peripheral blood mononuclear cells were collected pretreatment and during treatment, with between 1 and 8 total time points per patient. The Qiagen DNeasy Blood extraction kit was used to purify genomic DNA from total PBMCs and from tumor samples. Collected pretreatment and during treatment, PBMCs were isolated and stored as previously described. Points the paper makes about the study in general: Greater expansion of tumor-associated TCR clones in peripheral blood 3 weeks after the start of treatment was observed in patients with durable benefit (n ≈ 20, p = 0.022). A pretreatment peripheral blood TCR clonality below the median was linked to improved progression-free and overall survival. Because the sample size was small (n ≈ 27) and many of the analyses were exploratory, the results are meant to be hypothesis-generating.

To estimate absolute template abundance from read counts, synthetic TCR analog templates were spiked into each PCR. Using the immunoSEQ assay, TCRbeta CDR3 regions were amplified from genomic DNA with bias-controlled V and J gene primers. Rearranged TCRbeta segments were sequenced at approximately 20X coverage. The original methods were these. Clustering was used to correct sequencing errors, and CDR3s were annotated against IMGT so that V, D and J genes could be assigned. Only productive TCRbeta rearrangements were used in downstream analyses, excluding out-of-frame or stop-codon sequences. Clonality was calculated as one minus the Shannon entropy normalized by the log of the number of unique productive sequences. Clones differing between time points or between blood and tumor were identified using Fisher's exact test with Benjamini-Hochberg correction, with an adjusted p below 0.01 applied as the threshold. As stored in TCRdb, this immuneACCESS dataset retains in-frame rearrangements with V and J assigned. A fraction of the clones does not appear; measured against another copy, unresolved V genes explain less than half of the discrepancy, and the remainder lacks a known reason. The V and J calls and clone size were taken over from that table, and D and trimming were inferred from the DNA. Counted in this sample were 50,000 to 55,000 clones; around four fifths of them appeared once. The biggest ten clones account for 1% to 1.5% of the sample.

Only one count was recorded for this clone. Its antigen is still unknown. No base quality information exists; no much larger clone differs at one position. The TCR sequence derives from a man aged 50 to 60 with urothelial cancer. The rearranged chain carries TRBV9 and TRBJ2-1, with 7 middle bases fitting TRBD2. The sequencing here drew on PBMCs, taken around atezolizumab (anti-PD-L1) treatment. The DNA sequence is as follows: TGTGCCAGCAGCGTAGGGACTAGGAATTACAATGAGCAGTTCTTC. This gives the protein CASSVGTRNYNEQFF.